The next 26 T cell receptor beta chains were all read from a single sample in a study of T cell repertoires in aging, cancer and after chemotherapy. Amplification of TCR beta used genomic DNA extracted from peripheral blood. Multiplex touch-down PCR with TRB-A/B primers amplified rearranged V-D-J TRB sequences. TCRdb independently ran MiXCR on the multiplex PCR reads; one entry per CDR3 protein. The sample records about 3,000 distinct CDR3 sequences, about two fifths being singletons. The sequenced sample consisted of blood. Receptors were obtained from a human donor with a solid tumor.

The rearrangement joins TRBV7-9 to TRBJ2-5; D gene ambiguous. This CDR3 spans 12 amino acids. With 5 bases removed from V and 5 bases from J, the gap between germline ends came to 9 bases. Germline V CDR1 and CDR2: SEHNR, FQNEAQ (reference sequence). The CDR3 bases are TGTGCCAGCAGCAACCAAACCGAGACCCAGTACTTC. It yields the protein CASSNQTETQYF.

This clonotype is classed as large. Here the CDR3 DNA reads TGTGCCAGCAGCTTAGCGCAGGTCAGCTACGAGCAGTACTTC. This codes for CASSLAQVSYEQYF. The chain carries TRBV7-6 and TRBJ2-7, with D hard to call. V lost 0 bases and J lost 3, with 9 bases in between. This CDR3 comprises 14 residues. In germline, CDR1 is SGHVS, CDR2 FNYEAQ. The complete variable domain, with remaining parts taken from reference TRBV7-6 and TRBJ2-7, reads GAGVSQSPRYKVTKRGQDVALRCDPISGHVSLYWYRQALGQGPEFLTYFNYEAQQDKSGLPNDRFSAERPEGSISTLTIQRTEQRDSAMYRCASSLAQVSYEQYFGPGTRLTVT.

This clonotype is medium-sized (0.01 to 0.1%) by share. The chain has TRBV6-6 and TRBJ1-2; D gene uncertain. The CDR3 runs to 11 residues. Germline assignment: CDR1 MNHNY and CDR2 SVGAGI (reference sequence). V dropped 6 bases and J dropped 8 bases, with 10 bases sitting between them. In DNA, the CDR3 is TGTGCCAGCAGGCGGGGAGAGGGCTACACCTTC. Its protein is CASRRGEGYTF.

This clonotype is large by share. The chain carries TRBV29-1 and TRBJ1-5; D may be TRBD1 (5 bases). CDR1 is SQVTM and CDR2 is ANQGSEA in the germline V gene. Trimming left V 4 bases short and J 5 bases short, with 18 bases between. The CDR3 extends over 15 amino acids. The DNA of the CDR3 is TGCAGCGTTGCGGGGGGAACGGGGGTAGATCAGCCCCAGCATTTT. Amino acids: CSVAGGTGVDQPQHF.

J is TRBJ1-1 and V is TRBV30; D is perhaps TRBD1 (5 bases). There are 13 residues in the CDR3. CDR1 is GTSNPN, CDR2 SVGIG, per germline (reference sequence). V lost 0 bases, J lost 4 bases, and 9 bases lay in between. The CDR3 region has the DNA TGTGCCTGGAGTGTACTAGGGACCACTGAAGCTTTCTTT. Translating it yields CAWSVLGTTEAFF. Variable domain in full (rest from reference TRBV30 and TRBJ1-1): SQTIHQWPATLVQPVGSPLSLECTVEGTSNPNLYWYRQAAGRGLQLLFYSVGIGQISSEVPQNLSASRPQDRQFILSSKKLLLSDSGFYLCAWSVLGTTEAFFGQGTRLTVV.

This clonotype has just a few counts. Germline and junction disagree at one end, which may indicate a read error. V usage is TRBV7-7 and J usage is TRBJ2-1; a weak D match, TRBD1 (5 bases). The CDR3 extends over 15 amino acids. Per germline, CDR1 SSHAT and CDR2 FNYEAQ (reference sequence). The CDR3 nucleotides read TGTGCTAGCAGCTTATCGGCAGGGCCCCACAATGAGCAGTTCTTC. This sequence encodes CASSLSAGPHNEQFF.

The J gene is TRBJ1-4, the V gene TRBV19; no firm D call. The CDR3 totals 16 residues. The germline V gene encodes CDR1 LNHDA and CDR2 SQIVND (reference sequence). V lost 2 bases to trimming and J lost 9 bases, with 19 bases between them. CDR3 sequence (DNA): TGTGCCAGTAGTATACAGAGAGGGCGGAGAAATAAAAAACTGTTTTTT. Translating it yields CASSIQRGRRNKKLFF.

The chain combines TRBV4-1 with TRBJ2-5; D is uncertain. CDR3 length: 14 residues. Per the germline V gene, CDR1 is MGHRA and CDR2 is YSYEKL. With 1 base removed from V and 4 bases from J, the gap between germline ends came to 10 bases. CDR3 region: CASSQVFSGETQYF. DNA of the CDR3: TGCGCCAGCAGCCAAGTCTTCTCGGGAGAGACCCAGTACTTC.

This clonotype was seen a handful of times. This sequence joins TRBV12-3 or TRBV12-4 and TRBJ2-7; TRBD2 might be the D (6 bases). Trimming removed 4 bases at V and 7 bases at J, with 14 bases between. This CDR3 is built from 13 residues. Here the CDR3 reads CASSSTQEGEQYF. CDR3 nucleotides: TGTGCCAGCAGTTCCACCCAGGAGGGGGAGCAGTACTTC.

The rearrangement links TRBV11-2 to TRBJ2-6; 12 bases fit TRBD2. Germline V gives CDR1 SGHAT, CDR2 FQNNGV. V lost 5 bases to trimming and J lost 2 bases; unmatched junction nucleotides: 7. The CDR3 runs to 18 residues. As DNA, the CDR3 is TGTGCCAGCAGCCGACGGACTAGCGGGATTCCTGGGGCCAACGTCCTGACTTTC. Its protein is CASSRRTSGIPGANVLTF. The whole variable domain, filled in from reference TRBV11-2 and TRBJ2-6, reads EAGVAQSPRYKIIEKRQSVAFWCNPISGHATLYWYQQILGQGPKLLIQFQNNGVVDDSQLPKDRFSAERLKGVDSTLKIQPAKLEDSAVYLCASSRRTSGIPGANVLTFGAGSRLTVL.

The V and J genes are TRBV24-1 and TRBJ2-6; a possible D gene is TRBD1 (5 bases). Trimming cost V 6 bases and J 1 base, with 15 bases left between them. Germline V CDR1 and CDR2: KGHDR, SFDVKD. The CDR3 is made up of 17 amino acids. The CDR3 loop reads CATSPLGAGSGANVLTF. CDR3 nucleotide sequence: TGTGCCACCAGTCCCCTAGGGGCAGGGTCTGGGGCCAACGTCCTGACTTTC.

The genes are TRBV12-3 or TRBV12-4 and TRBJ2-2; D possibly corresponds to TRBD2 (6 bases). The CDR3 contains 13 residues. Deletions cut 5 bases from V and 6 bases from J, with 10 bases between. CDR3 residues: CASSLGTAGELFF. CDR3 nucleotides: TGTGCCAGCAGTCTAGGGACTGCCGGGGAGCTGTTTTTT.

Within the sample, this clonotype is large. The chain links TRBV6-5 to TRBJ1-2; TRBD1 matches 7 bases. CDR1 MNHEY and CDR2 SVGAGI come from the germline V gene. The CDR3 is 12 residues long. Trimming removed 5 bases from V and 6 bases from J; junction bases left unmatched: 3. The CDR3 is CASSAQGNGYTF. The CDR3 nucleotides read TGTGCCAGCAGTGCACAGGGGAATGGCTACACCTTC.

The table lists this clonotype with a few counts. The rearrangement uses TRBV30 and TRBJ2-2; 9 nucleotides align to TRBD2. The CDR3 covers 14 residues. V gave up 4 bases and J gave up 3 bases; unmatched junction bases: 3. CDR1 and CDR2 from the germline V gene are GTSNPN and SVGIG (reference sequence). The CDR3 DNA sequence: TGTGCCTGGAACGAGCGGGAGGACACCGGGGAGCTGTTTTTT. Protein product: CAWNEREDTGELFF.

This clonotype turned up a few times. This chain links TRBV7-2 with TRBJ2-1; D remains unclear. V was clipped by 3 bases and J by 0 bases, with 3 bases between them. CDR3 length: 13 residues. Per the germline V gene, CDR1 is SGHTA and CDR2 is FQGNSA. The CDR3 spells CASSLSSYNEQFF. CDR3 nucleotide sequence: TGTGCCAGCAGCTTGAGCTCCTACAATGAGCAGTTCTTC.

This clonotype is labeled as medium-sized (0.01 to 0.1%). This chain uses TRBV6-5 with TRBJ2-7; tentative D call: TRBD1 (5 bases). The length of the CDR3 is 12 residues. Between the trimmed V and J ends, which lost 2 bases and 6 bases, there was a span of 8 bases. The germline V gene has CDR1 MNHEY and CDR2 SVGAGI. CDR3 residues: CASSYRGSEQYF. Here the CDR3 DNA reads TGTGCCAGCAGTTACAGGGGAAGCGAGCAGTACTTC.

This chain links TRBV7-6 with TRBJ2-6; tentatively, D is TRBD2 (5 bases). Germline V CDR1 and CDR2: SGHVS, FNYEAQ. V gave up 5 bases and J gave up 0 bases, with 17 bases separating them. This CDR3 is built from 18 residues. The CDR3 loop reads CASSPLGGLLSGANVLTF. The CDR3 DNA reads TGTGCCAGCAGCCCCCTCGGAGGCCTTCTCTCTGGGGCCAACGTCCTGACTTTC.

This clonotype was observed a few times. The chain combines TRBV5-6 with TRBJ1-4; the D is unclear. Germline V lookup: CDR1 SGHDT, CDR2 YYEEEE. The V end lost 1 base, the J end lost 5 bases, and 12 bases lay between the germline ends. This CDR3 contains 15 residues. This CDR3 is CASSLFAGVNEKLFF. CDR3 bases: TGTGCCAGCAGCTTGTTCGCAGGCGTAAATGAAAAACTGTTTTTT.

This chain joins TRBV28 and TRBJ2-7; 9 bases agree with TRBD1. This CDR3 has 15 residues. J lost 6 bases, V lost 6 bases, and 12 bases had no gene match. The germline gives CDR1 MDHEN, CDR2 SYDVKM. The CDR3 loop reads CASSLGQGLLGEQYF. CDR3 nucleotide sequence: TGTGCCAGCAGCCTTGGACAGGGGTTGTTGGGCGAGCAGTACTTC.

Relative to its sample, this clonotype is medium-sized. This chain uses TRBV6-5 with TRBJ2-7, with 10 bases fitting TRBD2. CDR1 and CDR2 (germline): MNHEY, SVGAGI. Germline trimming cut 2 bases from V and 6 bases from J; bases unmatched to any gene: 4. This CDR3 is 14 amino acids long. As DNA, the CDR3 is TGTGCCAGCAGTTACGGAGCGGGGGGGCGCGAGCAGTACTTC. It translates to CASSYGAGGREQYF.

This clonotype was counted between two and nine times. The rearrangement links TRBV6-5 to TRBJ1-4; a possible D gene is TRBD1 (6 bases). From germline, CDR1 is MNHEY and CDR2 SVGAGI. This CDR3 comprises 15 residues. The V and J ends lost 3 bases and 4 bases respectively, with 12 bases between them. The CDR3 DNA is TGTGCCAGCAGTTATAAAAGGGGGAATAATGAAAAACTGTTTTTT. Translating gives CASSYKRGNNEKLFF.

This clonotype is large within its sample. J is TRBJ2-1 and V is TRBV29-1; a possible D gene is TRBD2 (6 bases). V gave up 6 bases and J gave up 6 bases, with 18 bases separating them. Germline V gene data show CDR1 as SQVTM and CDR2 as ANQGSEA. The CDR3 length is 14 residues. DNA for the CDR3: TGCAGCGTCCTGGGGCGGGGACGCATCAATGAGCAGTTCTTC. As protein: CSVLGRGRINEQFF.

This clonotype was counted once. V usage is TRBV28 and J usage is TRBJ2-7; D unclear. Germline CDR1 and CDR2: MDHEN and SYDVKM. Trimming took 3 bases from V and 3 from J, leaving 3 bases between them. This CDR3 comprises 11 residues. The CDR3 DNA is TGTGCCAGCAGTTTTGTCTACGAGCAGTACTTC. It is translated as CASSFVYEQYF.

This chain connects TRBV5-1 to TRBJ2-5; 8 bases are shared with TRBD1. The CDR3 is made up of 16 amino acids. Germline V lookup: CDR1 SGHRS, CDR2 YFSETQ. Germline trimming cut 1 base from V and 4 bases from J; bases unmatched to any gene: 9. CDR3 sequence: CASSLWGQGAGETQYF. CDR3 coding DNA: TGCGCCAGCAGCTTGTGGGGCCAGGGGGCGGGAGAGACCCAGTACTTC.

The chain couples TRBV19 to TRBJ2-1, with 7 bases aligning to TRBD1. Germline V gives CDR1 LNHDA, CDR2 SQIVND (reference sequence). There are 15 residues in the CDR3. V trimming: 3 bases; J trimming: 1 base; junction bases outside the gene matches: 3. CDR3 loop: CASSMRGLSYNEQFF. In DNA form, the CDR3 reads TGTGCCAGTAGTATGAGGGGGCTGTCCTACAATGAGCAGTTCTTC.

The rearrangement uses TRBV6-6 and TRBJ1-5, with a weak D call TRBD1 (5 bases). CDR3 length: 14 amino acids. V dropped 2 bases and J dropped 1 base, with 6 bases sitting between them. CDR1 is MNHNY, CDR2 SVGAGI, per germline (reference sequence). Written as DNA, the CDR3 is TGTGCCAGCAGTTACAGGGGAAGCAATCAGCCCCAGCATTTT. It codes for CASSYRGSNQPQHF.